This TCR beta chain was found in a study of T-cell memory formation after mild COVID-19. TCRdb passed the 5' RACE reads through MiXCR, listing each CDR3 protein once. Of 350,000 or so distinct CDR3 sequences listed, under 25% are singletons. This clonotype was counted between two and nine times. Input material: PBMCs or a T cell subset sorted from them (not recorded which). The receptor was isolated from a man younger than 35 who had mild COVID-19 (a few samples of this study predate the infection). Cell type and time point are not known.

CDR3 DNA sequence: TGTGCCAGCACCCAGTGGGGCACCGGGGAGCTGTTTTTT. It yields the protein CASTQWGTGELFF. The rearrangement joins TRBV28 to TRBJ2-2; D is ambiguous. V lost 7 bases, J lost 4 bases, and 10 bases lay in between. Germline CDR1 is MDHEN and CDR2 is SYDVKM. This CDR3 spans 13 amino acids. Supplemented by reference TRBV28 and TRBJ2-2, the full variable domain reads DVKVTQSSRYLVKRTGEKVFLECVQDMDHENMFWYRQDPGLGLRLIYFSYDVKMKEKGDIPEGYSVSREKKERFSLILESASTNQTSMYLCASTQWGTGELFFGEGSRLTVL.